Listed below are T cell receptor beta chains from one sample, sequenced in a study of blood T cells in healthy people across ages. TCRdb re-derived calls from the 5' RACE reads in MiXCR, one entry per CDR3 protein. Among about 970,000 distinct CDR3 sequences, 45% to 60% were seen once, and the ten largest hold around 21%. Material: blood. The origin of the receptors is a woman aged 60-75 years in good health. Both conserved end residues are part of each CDR3. Fields, in order: J gene, clone size, V gene, CDR3 protein. Expanded clones are given a class, and other clones once, few, many or no size at all.

TRBJ2-7,NA,TRBV6-1,CASSEAPGVGYEQYF
TRBJ2-6,NA,TRBV6-2/TRBV6-3,CASSYSFQSSGANVLTF
TRBJ2-3,NA,TRBV25-1,CAGRLQGEVDTQYF
TRBJ2-3,NA,TRBV29-1,CSIRGHRRADTQYF
TRBJ2-3,NA,TRBV7-2,CASSPRTSGSDTQYF
TRBJ2-3,NA,TRBV15,CATSQREWDTQYF
TRBJ2-7,NA,TRBV4-3,CASSQERLLGSYEQYF
TRBJ2-6,many,TRBV4-1,CASSQGSGGSGANVLTF
TRBJ2-1,NA,TRBV28,CASSLYSSVTYNEQFF
TRBJ2-7,NA,TRBV20-1,CSASRQDYEQYF
TRBJ1-5,NA,TRBV2,CAGSELAVYQPQHF
TRBJ2-3,NA,TRBV2,CASRGDGGGADTQYF
TRBJ2-1,NA,TRBV29-1,CSVSRHLASSSYNEQFF
TRBJ2-1,NA,TRBV7-2,CASSLAGLAYNEQFF
TRBJ2-1,NA,TRBV5-1,CASSLPSGGDEQFF
TRBJ2-3,few,TRBV24-1,CATSDRGVTQYF
TRBJ2-7,few,TRBV20-1,CSAHTTSGSHEQYF
TRBJ2-5,NA,TRBV4-3,CASSHPGQGNPQGYPLETQYF
TRBJ2-7,NA,TRBV6-1,CAIQNPGRAVEQYF
TRBJ1-5,NA,TRBV28,CASMTGTGVQDQPQHF
TRBJ1-4,NA,TRBV4-3,CAGSQGQRNEKLFF
TRBJ2-2,few,TRBV9,CASSVVSGRRNTGELFF
TRBJ2-3,NA,TRBV7-2,CASSHQTRPSADTQYF
NA,NA,TRBV4-1,CASSSHLPGGSYEQYF
TRBJ2-7,NA,TRBV7-9,CASSSPDRVSEQNF
TRBJ1-5,NA,TRBV27,CASSLLVGDQPQHF
TRBJ2-7,once,TRBV6-5,CASTPAGAYEQYF
TRBJ2-7,NA,TRBV18,CASSPSEGDEQYF
NA,NA,TRBV27,CASLWGNEQYF
NA,NA,TRBV20-1,CSARDLRAGGYEQYF
TRBJ2-1,few,TRBV20-1,CSAEGAGALNEQFF
TRBJ2-7,NA,TRBV27,CASSVLAGFGSGEQYF
TRBJ2-1,NA,TRBV2,CASRTSGNEQFF